The 14 T cell receptor beta chains reported below all come from one sample, sequenced in a study of blood T cell repertoires in COVID-19. The table came from immunoSEQ multiplex PCR; TCRdb's copy has only in-frame clones and leaves some out. Of fewer than 120,000 clones listed, almost 80% are singletons. Sequenced input: peripheral blood. The receptors shown here come from a woman over 75 with active or convalescent COVID-19.

At least ten counts were recorded for this clone. This chain links TRBV5-4 with TRBJ2-5; 10 bases agree with TRBD2. CDR3 size: 15 residues. The trim removed 3 bases at V and 5 bases at J, leaving 7 bases unmatched. Germline CDR1 SGHNT, CDR2 YYREEE (reference sequence). The CDR3 sequence: CASSSPSGSGETQYF. CDR3 nucleotides: TGTGCCAGCAGCTCTCCTAGCGGGAGCGGGGAGACCCAGTACTTC.

The rearrangement links TRBV7-6 to TRBJ1-5; D is ambiguous. The CDR3 consists of 16 residues. Germline V CDR1 and CDR2: SGHVS, FNYEAQ. Between the trimmed V and J ends, which lost 5 bases and 10 bases, there was a span of 24 bases. CDR3 nucleotide sequence: TGTGCCAGCAGCCCCCTAAGTGTTGGGTTATCAGGCCCCCAGCATTTT. Encoded protein: CASSPLSVGLSGPQHF.

The V call is TRBV6-6, the J call TRBJ1-3; TRBD1 agrees at 10 bases. Unmatched junction bases numbered 10, after V lost 7 bases and J lost 4 bases. Germline V gives CDR1 MNHNY, CDR2 SVGAGI (reference sequence). The CDR3 totals 16 residues. CDR3 coding DNA: TGTGCCAGCATTAGATCCGGGACAGGGGTCGGAAACACCATATATTTT. Translated, it gives CASIRSGTGVGNTIYF.

The chain is built from TRBV20-1 and TRBJ1-5; D is unresolved. From germline, CDR1 is DFQATT and CDR2 SNEGSKA (reference sequence). This CDR3 spans 14 amino acids. V lost 3 bases to trimming and J lost 1 base, with 10 bases between them. CDR3: CSASTPTSNQPQHF. CDR3 in DNA: TGCAGTGCTAGTACACCCACCAGCAATCAGCCCCAGCATTTT.

This sequence joins TRBV20-1 and TRBJ1-1; D is possibly TRBD1 (5 bases). CDR3 length: 12 residues. CDR1 and CDR2 (germline): DFQATT, SNEGSKA (reference sequence). V dropped 3 bases and J dropped 6 bases, with 11 bases sitting between them. The CDR3 DNA is TGCAGTGCTAGTTCGGGGGGAGCTGAAGCTTTCTTT. Translated: CSASSGGAEAFF.

This clone appeared once. This chain uses TRBV6-2 or TRBV6-3 with TRBJ2-7, with 7 bases fitting TRBD2. The CDR3 has 14 amino acids. With 6 bases clipped from V and 3 bases from J, the junction kept 8 bases outside the gene matches. Germline CDR1 and CDR2: MNHEY and SVGEGT. Written as DNA, the CDR3 is TGTGCCAGCAGCCTACTACGCGGGAGCTACGAGCAGTACTTC. Amino acid sequence: CASSLLRGSYEQYF.

The chain is built from TRBV27 and TRBJ2-2; the D is unclear. The CDR3 is 14 residues long. Per the germline V gene, CDR1 is MNHEY and CDR2 is SMNVEV (reference sequence). The germline V and J ends were trimmed by 6 bases and 4 bases, with 12 bases remaining between them. The CDR3 coding sequence is TGTGCCAGCAGGCCCTTAACTGGCACCGGGGAGCTGTTTTTT. As protein: CASRPLTGTGELFF.

This chain joins TRBV6-2 or TRBV6-3 and TRBJ1-2; no definite D call. The V gene lost 5 bases and the J gene lost 2 bases, with 21 bases spanning the gap. Germline V gene data show CDR1 as MNHEY and CDR2 as SVGEGT. This CDR3 comprises 17 residues. As DNA, the CDR3 is TGTGCCAGCAGTGGTAATAGGATGCCAGAGGAAAACTATGGCTACACCTTC. Translation: CASSGNRMPEENYGYTF.

This sequence joins TRBV6-5 and TRBJ1-6; 10 nucleotides line up with TRBD1. This CDR3 comprises 15 residues. CDR1 is MNHEY, CDR2 SVGAGI, per germline. Trimming took 7 bases from V and 7 from J; bases not matched to a gene: 7. The CDR3 protein is CASTDDRGRNSPLHF. The CDR3 DNA reads as TGTGCCAGCACCGATGACAGGGGGCGGAATTCACCCCTCCACTTT.

The rearrangement uses TRBV19 and TRBJ2-2, with 7 bases fitting TRBD2. Trimming cost V 3 bases and J 4 bases; bases outside gene matches: 5. CDR3 length equals 15 residues. The germline V gene has CDR1 LNHDA and CDR2 SQIVND (reference sequence). In DNA, the CDR3 is TGTGCCAGTAGTATCGCGGGAGTAGCCACCGGGGAGCTGTTTTTT. The encoded protein is CASSIAGVATGELFF.

This clone showed up just a few times. The rearrangement uses TRBV7-6 and TRBJ2-4, with 10 bases identical to TRBD2. The V segment lost 5 bases and the J segment 6 bases; nucleotides outside the gene matches: 19. This CDR3 comprises 19 residues. Germline V lookup: CDR1 SGHVS, CDR2 FNYEAQ. CDR3: CASSRIQGRLAGERNIQYF. CDR3 sequence (DNA): TGTGCCAGCAGCCGTATACAGGGGAGGCTAGCGGGAGAGCGAAACATTCAGTACTTC.

This clone was picked up a small number of times. The V call is TRBV9, the J call TRBJ2-1; D call uncertain. V dropped 3 bases and J dropped 2 bases, with 12 bases sitting between them. Germline CDR1 is SGDLS and CDR2 is YYNGEE. The CDR3 runs 15 residues. The CDR3 reads CASSGSTLPYNEQFF. CDR3 nucleotide sequence: TGTGCCAGCAGCGGGTCTACTCTCCCCTACAATGAGCAGTTCTTC.

This clone has a handful of counts. This sequence joins TRBV5-4 and TRBJ1-2; no clear D gene. V was clipped by 4 bases and J by 1 base, with 11 bases between them. Germline assignment: CDR1 SGHNT and CDR2 YYREEE (reference sequence). The CDR3 loop spans 14 amino acids. The CDR3 DNA sequence: TGTGCCAGCAGCCCCGAGAAGAATAACTATGGCTACACCTTC. Protein sequence: CASSPEKNNYGYTF.

The J gene is TRBJ1-5, the V gene TRBV7-9; D might be TRBD1 (5 bases). The CDR3 length is 14 residues. The V gene's germline CDR1 is SEHNR and CDR2 FQNEAQ (reference sequence). The V gene lost 5 bases and the J gene lost 3 bases, with 11 bases spanning the gap. CDR3 bases: TGTGCCAGCAGCCGTCAGGGATCCAATCAGCCCCAGCATTTT. Translated, it gives CASSRQGSNQPQHF.